A selection of T cell receptor beta chains follows, all from one sample in a study of radiotherapy plus CTLA-4 blockade in lung cancer. Libraries were prepared by immunoSEQ multiplex PCR; TCRdb keeps only in-frame clonotypes and omits some of them. Of tens of thousands of clones listed, 60% to 85% are singletons. This material consisted of peripheral blood, taken from a patient treated with radiotherapy plus ipilimumab. Every receptor here comes from a human donor with non-small cell lung cancer that progressed on radiotherapy plus ipilimumab. Each CDR3 is given with its conserved first and last residue. D genes are given only for firm matches. Clone size, where shown, is once, few, many, or a class for clones that have expanded.

j_gene | len | abundance | d_gene | v_gene | CDR3aa | CDR3nt
TRBJ2-1 | 15 | . | . | TRBV9 | CASSSDWDSYNEQFF | TGTGCCAGCAGCTCGGACTGGGACTCCTACAATGAGCAGTTCTTC
TRBJ1-2 | 15 | few | . | TRBV28 | CASRTPSNSGYGYTF | TGTGCCAGCAGGACCCCATCGAACAGCGGCTATGGCTACACCTTC
TRBJ2-7 | 13 | few | TRBD1 | TRBV7-3 | CASSRTGGYEQYF | TGTGCCAGCAGTCGTACAGGGGGCTACGAGCAGTACTTC
TRBJ1-1 | 14 | . | . | TRBV19 | CASSAWTRGTEAFF | TGTGCCAGTAGTGCCTGGACCCGAGGCACTGAAGCTTTCTTT
TRBJ1-3 | 16 | few | . | TRBV10-2 | CASKEGGLSSGNTIYF | TGCGCCAGCAAAGAGGGTGGCCTGAGCTCTGGAAACACCATATATTTT
TRBJ1-2 | 12 | . | . | TRBV28 | CATWPRSYGYTF | TGTGCCACCTGGCCTAGAAGCTATGGCTACACCTTC
TRBJ1-1 | 15 | . | . | TRBV7-9 | CASSPGTGYGTEAFF | TGTGCCAGCAGCCCCGGAACAGGGTACGGAACTGAAGCTTTCTTT
TRBJ1-2 | 14 | . | TRBD1 | TRBV28 | CASSSGGEVYGYTF | TGTGCCAGCAGTTCAGGGGGTGAGGTCTATGGCTACACCTTC
TRBJ1-4 | 16 | . | . | TRBV7-8 | CASSLAYGQGGEKLFF | TGTGCCAGCAGCTTAGCGTATGGGCAGGGAGGCGAAAAACTGTTTTTT
TRBJ1-5 | 14 | . | . | TRBV15 | CATSSRQQSQPQHF | TGTGCCACCAGCTCCCGACAGCAGTCTCAGCCCCAGCATTTT
TRBJ2-7 | 14 | . | . | TRBV25-1 | CASSDWDGAYEQYF | TGTGCCAGCAGTGATTGGGACGGTGCCTACGAGCAGTACTTC
TRBJ1-2 | 15 | . | . | TRBV7-8 | CASSWTGTSSGGYTF | TGTGCCAGCAGCTGGACCGGGACGTCGTCAGGTGGCTACACCTTC
TRBJ2-5 | 15 | . | . | TRBV5-4 | CASSLGTADTETQYF | TGTGCCAGCAGCTTGGGGACAGCCGATACGGAGACCCAGTACTTC
TRBJ2-3 | 17 | . | TRBD2 | TRBV19 | CASRRTSGRASTDTQYF | TGTGCCAGTAGACGGACTAGCGGGAGGGCCAGCACAGATACGCAGTATTTT
TRBJ2-6 | 15 | . | . | TRBV2 | CASSQRGPGANVLTF | TGTGCCAGCAGTCAAAGGGGACCTGGGGCCAACGTCCTGACTTTC
TRBJ1-2 | 14 | . | . | TRBV7-2 | CASSLVGANYGYTF | TGTGCCAGCAGCTTAGTAGGGGCTAACTATGGCTACACCTTC
TRBJ2-2 | 14 | . | . | TRBV10-1 | CASRSGTSTGELFF | TGCGCCTCTCGGAGCGGTACGAGCACCGGGGAGCTGTTTTTT
TRBJ2-7 | 14 | few | . | TRBV6-5 | CASSYSPVSFEQYF | TGTGCCAGCAGTTACTCACCGGTTTCGTTCGAGCAGTACTTC
TRBJ2-5 | 14 | . | . | TRBV10-3 | CAISGELHQETQYF | TGTGCCATCAGTGGGGAACTACACCAAGAGACCCAGTACTTC
TRBJ2-7 | 15 | . | . | TRBV5-1 | CASSLDTRSSYEQYF | TGCGCCAGCAGCTTAGACACGAGGAGCTCCTACGAGCAGTACTTC
TRBJ2-6 | 17 | . | . | TRBV5-1 | CASSAGVTSSGANVLTF | TGCGCCAGCAGCGCGGGTGTTACTAGCTCTGGGGCCAACGTCCTGACTTTC
TRBJ1-1 | 15 | once | . | TRBV5-1 | CASKSRALAGAEAFF | TGCGCCAGCAAGTCAAGGGCCCTTGCCGGCGCTGAAGCTTTCTTT
TRBJ2-5 | 16 | . | . | TRBV9 | CASSDWGAGFQETQYF | TGTGCCAGCAGCGACTGGGGGGCAGGGTTCCAAGAGACCCAGTACTTC
TRBJ2-3 | 17 | . | TRBD2 | TRBV4-3 | CASSQAGLAGGTDTQYF | TGCGCCAGCAGCCAGGCGGGACTAGCGGGGGGCACAGATACGCAGTATTTT
TRBJ1-1 | 13 | medium-sized | . | TRBV19 | CASSPAGGAEAFF | TGTGCCAGTAGTCCCGCAGGAGGGGCTGAAGCTTTCTTT
TRBJ2-3 | 15 | . | . | TRBV11-3 | CASSLGGISTDTQYF | TGTGCCAGCAGCCTTGGGGGCATTTCCACAGATACGCAGTATTTT
TRBJ2-3 | 12 | . | . | TRBV2 | CASSERADTQYF | TGTGCCAGCAGTGAACGGGCAGATACGCAGTATTTT
TRBJ2-1 | 15 | . | . | TRBV29-1 | CSVRAVSQGSNEQFF | TGCAGCGTGAGGGCAGTGTCTCAGGGATCGAATGAGCAGTTCTTC
TRBJ2-5 | 14 | . | . | TRBV19 | CASSILGSQETQYF | TGTGCCAGTAGTATACTAGGCAGCCAAGAGACCCAGTACTTC
TRBJ1-3 | 14 | once | . | TRBV5-1 | CASSPAYSGNTIYF | TGCGCCAGCAGCCCGGCTTACTCTGGAAACACCATATATTTT
TRBJ2-1 | 15 | . | TRBD2 | TRBV5-1 | CASSPGLAGEGEQFF | TGCGCCAGCAGCCCGGGACTAGCGGGAGAAGGCGAGCAGTTCTTC
TRBJ2-1 | 13 | . | . | TRBV27 | CASSSPPPNEQFF | TGTGCCAGCAGTTCTCCCCCGCCCAATGAGCAGTTCTTC
TRBJ1-1 | 16 | few | . | TRBV19 | CASSRLGGYSFTEAFF | TGTGCCAGTAGTAGGTTGGGGGGGTACAGCTTCACTGAAGCTTTCTTT
TRBJ2-1 | 12 | . | . | TRBV5-1 | CASSLTGTEQFF | TGCGCCAGCAGCTTGACGGGGACTGAGCAGTTCTTC
TRBJ2-2 | 17 | . | TRBD2 | TRBV5-4 | CASSLGRGGQSTGELFF | TGTGCCAGCAGCTTGGGGCGGGGGGGCCAGAGCACCGGGGAGCTGTTTTTT
TRBJ1-2 | 12 | . | . | TRBV11-2 | CATSDFLYGYTF | TGTGCCACCTCGGACTTTTTATATGGCTACACCTTC
TRBJ1-2 | 13 | . | TRBD1 | TRBV6-5 | CASSYGTGGGYTF | TGTGCCAGCAGTTACGGGACAGGGGGTGGCTACACCTTC
TRBJ1-4 | 16 | . | TRBD1 | TRBV7-2 | CASSPRQGASGEVLFF | TGTGCCAGCAGCCCACGACAGGGGGCATCGGGGGAAGTGTTGTTTTTT
TRBJ1-1 | 14 | . | . | TRBV21-1 | CASSPPGTGDEAFF | TGTGCCAGCAGCCCCCCCGGGACAGGGGATGAAGCTTTCTTT